Below, 17 T cell receptor beta chains from the same sample are listed, as sequenced in a study of blood T cell repertoires in COVID-19. The data were produced by immunoSEQ multiplex PCR, yet TCRdb's version contains in-frame clones alone and is incomplete. The sample includes about 200,000 clones, 65% to 85% of them seen just once. Sequencing used peripheral blood. The receptors shown here come from a woman aged 80 or over with acute or convalescent COVID-19.

This clone was picked up one time. This chain connects TRBV25-1 to TRBJ2-7, with D unresolved. Trimming removed 6 bases at V and 2 bases at J, with 11 bases between. The CDR3 extends over 13 amino acids. Per the germline V gene, CDR1 is MGHDK and CDR2 is SYGVNS. The CDR3 region is CASSSFGAYEQYF. DNA of the CDR3: TGTGCCAGCAGCTCCTTCGGAGCCTACGAGCAGTACTTC.

The chain couples TRBV5-1 to TRBJ1-2; 10 positions match TRBD1. Germline loops: CDR1 SGHRS, CDR2 YFSETQ. V was pared by 2 bases and J by 6 bases, with 4 bases of the junction left unmatched. There are 14 residues in the CDR3. The CDR3 DNA sequence: TGCGCCAGCAGCTTCGGACAGGGGGAGGATGGCTACACCTTC. As protein: CASSFGQGEDGYTF.

V usage is TRBV11-3 and J usage is TRBJ1-4; D may be TRBD1 (6 bases). The V gene's germline CDR1 is SGHNT and CDR2 YENEEA. There are 13 residues in the CDR3. V lost 5 bases and J lost 17, with 21 bases in between. The CDR3 DNA reads as TGTGCCAGCAGCACCGACAGGACAAAAAACGATTTTTTT. Protein product: CASSTDRTKNDFF.

The rearrangement joins TRBV7-2 to TRBJ2-7; D is perhaps TRBD1 (5 bases). V shed 5 bases and J shed 6 bases, with 14 bases lying between them. CDR1 is SGHTA and CDR2 is FQGNSA in the germline V gene. The CDR3 totals 13 residues. The CDR3 nucleotides read TGTGCCAGCAGCCACAATAGGGGTGGCGAGCAGTACTTC. It codes for CASSHNRGGEQYF.

The rearrangement links TRBV7-6 to TRBJ2-2, with 9 bases identical to TRBD2. The length of the CDR3 is 16 residues. The J segment lost 1 base and the V segment lost 3 bases, leaving 3 bases of the junction unmatched. Germline CDR1 reads SGHVS; CDR2 reads FNYEAQ. CDR3 residues: CASSLISGGNTGELFF. In DNA, the CDR3 is TGTGCCAGCAGCTTGATTAGCGGGGGGAACACCGGGGAGCTGTTTTTT.

The genes are TRBV5-4 and TRBJ1-5; D gene unclear. V was trimmed by 0 bases and J by 5 bases, leaving 6 bases between them. The CDR3 is 13 residues long. Germline V lookup: CDR1 SGHNT, CDR2 YYREEE (reference sequence). CDR3 protein: CASSLGADQPQHF. The CDR3 DNA reads as TGTGCCAGCAGCTTGGGGGCCGATCAGCCCCAGCATTTT.

The chain employs TRBV5-4 and TRBJ2-5; 10 bases map to TRBD1. This CDR3 comprises 14 residues. Per the germline V gene, CDR1 is SGHNT and CDR2 is YYREEE (reference sequence). V was pared by 5 bases and J by 8 bases, with 9 bases of the junction left unmatched. In DNA, the CDR3 is TGTGCCAGCAGTCCGGGGGGGACAGGGGAAACCCAGTACTTC. It encodes CASSPGGTGETQYF.

This sequence joins TRBV3-1 (or the pseudogene TRBV3-2) and TRBJ1-5; D is uncertain. The CDR3 runs to 15 residues. The V gene lost 0 bases and the J gene lost 2 bases, with 8 bases spanning the gap. Germline V gives CDR1 LGHDT, CDR2 YNNKEL (reference sequence). The CDR3 sequence is CASSQDMSGNQPQHF. The CDR3 DNA reads as TGTGCCAGCAGCCAAGACATGTCAGGCAATCAGCCCCAGCATTTT.

This chain links TRBV12-3 or TRBV12-4 with TRBJ1-2; 7 nucleotides align to TRBD1. This CDR3 contains 13 residues. J gave up 8 bases and V 1 base, and 4 bases lay outside the gene matches. CDR3 protein: CASSLGRGQGYTF. The CDR3 DNA sequence: TGTGCCAGCAGTTTAGGGAGGGGGCAGGGCTACACCTTC.

The rearrangement uses TRBV2 and TRBJ2-3; 11 nucleotides line up with TRBD2. Germline CDR1 and CDR2: SNHLY and FYNNEI. CDR3 size: 15 residues. J gave up 3 bases and V 6 bases, and 5 bases lay outside the gene matches. This chain's CDR3 is CASRLTSGGTDTQYF. The CDR3 DNA sequence: TGTGCCAGCAGATTAACTAGCGGGGGAACAGATACGCAGTATTTT.

This chain uses TRBV19 with TRBJ2-3, with 8 bases aligning to TRBD2. CDR1 is LNHDA and CDR2 is SQIVND in the germline V gene (reference sequence). CDR3 length: 15 residues. Unmatched junction bases numbered 8, after V lost 4 bases and J lost 5 bases. CDR3 DNA sequence: TGTGCCAGTAGTACCGTAGCGGGAAATAAAGATACGCAGTATTTT. Its protein product is CASSTVAGNKDTQYF.

This clone was counted ten times or more. The sample carries other DNA sequences with the same CDR3. This rearrangement joins TRBV3-1 (or the pseudogene TRBV3-2) to TRBJ2-5; 9 bases are a match to TRBD2. The length of the CDR3 is 15 residues. J gave up 5 bases and V 11 bases, and 15 bases lay outside the gene matches. CDR1 and CDR2 from the germline V gene are LGHDT and YNNKEL (reference sequence). The CDR3 DNA follows: TGTGCCCGCATGGGGCGGGGGGGCGGCTCGGAGACCCAGTACTTC. It yields the protein CARMGRGGGSETQYF.

The table lists this clone with a few counts. The chain recombines TRBV19 with TRBJ1-1; D possibly corresponds to TRBD1 (5 bases). CDR1 LNHDA and CDR2 SQIVND come from the germline V gene (reference sequence). V dropped 6 bases and J dropped 3 bases, with 11 bases sitting between them. The CDR3 contains 13 residues. The CDR3 DNA reads as TGTGCCAGTAGCGCAAAGGGGTACACTGAAGCTTTCTTT. This sequence encodes CASSAKGYTEAFF. The full variable domain, its missing parts supplied by reference TRBV19 and TRBJ1-1, is DGGITQSPKYLFRKEGQNVTLSCEQNLNHDAMYWYRQDPGQGLRLIYYSQIVNDFQKGDIAEGYSVSREKKESFPLTVTSAQKNPTAFYLCASSAKGYTEAFFGQGTRLTVV.

The genes are TRBV29-1 and TRBJ2-5; 14 bases match TRBD2. V shed 7 bases, J shed 5 bases, and the junction held 6 bases outside the gene matches. CDR1 is SQVTM and CDR2 is ANQGSEA in the germline V gene. The CDR3 is made up of 14 amino acids. CDR3 DNA: TGCAGCGCTGGGACTAGCGGGAGTCTGGAGACCCAGTACTTC. This codes for CSAGTSGSLETQYF.

This sequence joins TRBV5-1 and TRBJ1-2, with TRBD1 matching over 10 bases. CDR1 SGHRS and CDR2 YFSETQ come from the germline V gene. CDR3 length: 13 amino acids. V lost 4 bases to trimming and J lost 6 bases; unmatched junction nucleotides: 3. Here the CDR3 DNA reads TGCGCCAGCAGCCTTGGGACAGGGGATGGCTACACCTTC. This sequence encodes CASSLGTGDGYTF.

In this sample, this clone turned up a few times. The chain carries TRBV15 and TRBJ1-1, with unresolved D. The CDR3 covers 11 residues. The V and J ends lost 5 bases and 10 bases respectively, with 11 bases between them. Germline assignment: CDR1 LNHNV and CDR2 YYDKDF (reference sequence). The CDR3 loop is CATSPGSTAFF. The CDR3, as DNA: TGTGCCACCAGCCCTGGGAGTACAGCTTTCTTT.

The chain has TRBV19 and TRBJ2-1, with D possibly TRBD1 on 6 matching bases. This CDR3 is built from 11 residues. Germline assignment: CDR1 LNHDA and CDR2 SQIVND (reference sequence). V lost 0 bases, J lost 12 bases, and 6 bases lay in between. CDR3 region: CASSIDRGQFF. CDR3 coding DNA: TGTGCCAGTAGTATAGACAGGGGGCAGTTCTTC.